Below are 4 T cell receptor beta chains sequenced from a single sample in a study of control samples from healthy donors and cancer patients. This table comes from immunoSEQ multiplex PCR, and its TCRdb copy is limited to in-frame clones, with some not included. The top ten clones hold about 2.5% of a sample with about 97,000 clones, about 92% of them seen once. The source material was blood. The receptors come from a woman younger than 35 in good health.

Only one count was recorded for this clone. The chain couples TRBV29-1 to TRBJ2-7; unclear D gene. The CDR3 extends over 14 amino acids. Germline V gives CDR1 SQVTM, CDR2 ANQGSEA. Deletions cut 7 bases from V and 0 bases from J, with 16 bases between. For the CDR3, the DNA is TGCAGCGGGGCCGTAGGGTTGAGCTCCTACGAGCAGTACTTC. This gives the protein CSGAVGLSSYEQYF.

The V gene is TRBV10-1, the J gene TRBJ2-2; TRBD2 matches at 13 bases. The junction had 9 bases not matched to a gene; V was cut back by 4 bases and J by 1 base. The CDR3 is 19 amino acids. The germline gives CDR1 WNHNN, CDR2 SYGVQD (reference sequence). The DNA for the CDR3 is TGCGCCAGCAGTGCCCCCCCGGGACTAGCGGGGCGGAACACCGGGGAGCTGTTTTTT. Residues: CASSAPPGLAGRNTGELFF.

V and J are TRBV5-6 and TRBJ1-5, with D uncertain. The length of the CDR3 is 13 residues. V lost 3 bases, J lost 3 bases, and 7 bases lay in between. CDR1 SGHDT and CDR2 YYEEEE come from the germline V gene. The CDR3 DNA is TGTGCCAGCAGCTGGGGTTTCAATCAGCCCCAGCATTTT. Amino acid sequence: CASSWGFNQPQHF.

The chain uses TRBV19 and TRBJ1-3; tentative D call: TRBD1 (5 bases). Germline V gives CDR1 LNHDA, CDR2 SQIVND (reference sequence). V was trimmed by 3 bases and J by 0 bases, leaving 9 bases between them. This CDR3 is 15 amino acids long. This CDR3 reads CASSMGRVSGNTIYF. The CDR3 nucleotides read TGTGCCAGTAGTATGGGCAGGGTCTCTGGAAACACCATATATTTT.